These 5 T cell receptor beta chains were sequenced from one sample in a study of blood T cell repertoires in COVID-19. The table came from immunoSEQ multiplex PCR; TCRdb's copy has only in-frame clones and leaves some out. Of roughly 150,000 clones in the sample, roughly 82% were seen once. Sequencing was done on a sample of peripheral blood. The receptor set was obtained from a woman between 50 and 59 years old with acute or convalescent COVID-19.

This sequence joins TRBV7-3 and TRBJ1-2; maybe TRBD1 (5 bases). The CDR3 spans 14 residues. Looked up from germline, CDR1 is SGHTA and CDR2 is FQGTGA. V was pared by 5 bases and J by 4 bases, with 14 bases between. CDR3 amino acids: CASSPTGGGYGYTF. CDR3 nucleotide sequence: TGTGCCAGCAGCCCAACGGGGGGTGGCTATGGCTACACCTTC.

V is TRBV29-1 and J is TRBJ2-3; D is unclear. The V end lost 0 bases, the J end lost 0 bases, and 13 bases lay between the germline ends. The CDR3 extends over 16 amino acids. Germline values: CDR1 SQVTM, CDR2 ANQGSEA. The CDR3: CSVEDRRVTSTDTQYF. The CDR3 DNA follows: TGCAGCGTTGAAGATCGTCGGGTAACTAGCACAGATACGCAGTATTTT.

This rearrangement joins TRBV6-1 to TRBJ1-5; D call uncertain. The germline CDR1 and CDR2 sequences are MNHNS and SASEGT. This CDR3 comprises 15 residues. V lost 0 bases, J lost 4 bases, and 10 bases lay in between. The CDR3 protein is CASSEATIQNQPQHF. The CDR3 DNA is TGTGCCAGCAGTGAAGCAACCATCCAGAATCAGCCCCAGCATTTT.

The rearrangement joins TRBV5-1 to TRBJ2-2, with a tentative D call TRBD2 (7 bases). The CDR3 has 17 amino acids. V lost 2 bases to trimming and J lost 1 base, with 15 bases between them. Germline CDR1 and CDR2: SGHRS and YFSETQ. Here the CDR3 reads CASSLDPGGQNTGELFF. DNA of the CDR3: TGCGCCAGCAGCTTAGATCCGGGGGGCCAGAACACCGGGGAGCTGTTTTTT. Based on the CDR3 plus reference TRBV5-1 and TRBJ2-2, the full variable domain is KAGVTQTPRYLIKTRGQQVTLSCSPISGHRSVSWYQQTPGQGLQFLFEYFSETQRNKGNFPGRFSGRQFSNSRSEMNVSTLELGDSALYLCASSLDPGGQNTGELFFGEGSRLTVL.

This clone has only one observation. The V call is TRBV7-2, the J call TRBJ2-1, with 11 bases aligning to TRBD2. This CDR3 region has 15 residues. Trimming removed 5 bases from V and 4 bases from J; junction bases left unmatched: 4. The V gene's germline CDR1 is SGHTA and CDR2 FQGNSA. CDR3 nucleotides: TGTGCCAGCAGCGTATCTAGCGGGGGGTACAATGAGCAGTTCTTC. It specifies CASSVSSGGYNEQFF.